Each of the 14 T cell receptor beta chains below was sequenced from the same sample in a study of T cell responses to AZD1222 COVID-19 vaccine. The assay was immunoSEQ multiplex PCR, and TCRdb's table has in-frame clones only and misses some. The sample yields about 110,000 clones, 85% to 95% seen once. The sequencing used peripheral blood, collected on day 0 of AZD1222 vaccination. The receptors were sampled from an adult in good health.

The chain employs TRBV11-2 and TRBJ1-6, with D possibly being TRBD1 (5 bases). There are 11 residues in the CDR3. Germline V lookup: CDR1 SGHAT, CDR2 FQNNGV. V was trimmed by 4 bases and J by 11 bases, leaving 6 bases between them. DNA for the CDR3: TGTGCCAGCAGCTCGGGGCCACCCCTCCACTTT. This gives the protein CASSSGPPLHF.

The chain joins TRBV5-1 to TRBJ2-1; 7 bases are shared with TRBD1. The germline CDR1 and CDR2 sequences are SGHRS and YFSETQ. The CDR3 length is 13 residues. After removal of 6 bases from V and 7 bases from J, the junction contained 7 bases not matched to a gene. For the CDR3, the DNA is TGCGCCAGCACACCCGGGACAGCTAATGAGCAGTTCTTC. Translating it yields CASTPGTANEQFF.

The chain recombines TRBV5-1 with TRBJ2-2; 10 positions match TRBD1. J lost 6 bases, V lost 4 bases, and 9 bases had no gene match. CDR3 length equals 16 residues. The germline V gene has CDR1 SGHRS and CDR2 YFSETQ. Here the CDR3 DNA reads TGCGCCAGCAGCCATCCGGGACAGGGGAGATCCGGGGAGCTGTTTTTT. It codes for CASSHPGQGRSGELFF.

This rearrangement joins TRBV24-1 to TRBJ1-2, with D possibly matching TRBD1 (5 bases). The CDR3 runs to 15 residues. Germline lookup yields CDR1 KGHDR and CDR2 SFDVKD. The V gene lost 1 base and the J gene lost 4 bases, with 12 bases spanning the gap. Written as DNA, the CDR3 is TGTGCCACCAGTGATTTTGGGAGGGGTGGCTATGGCTACACCTTC. Encoded protein: CATSDFGRGGYGYTF.

J is TRBJ1-5 and V is TRBV27, with D possibly being TRBD1 (6 bases). The CDR3 is 14 residues long. The V gene lost 6 bases and the J gene lost 7 bases, with 16 bases spanning the gap. CDR1 is MNHEY and CDR2 is SMNVEV in the germline V gene (reference sequence). CDR3 protein: CASSLQGIGQPQHF. In DNA form, the CDR3 reads TGTGCCAGCAGCTTACAGGGCATCGGCCAGCCCCAGCATTTT.

The chain links TRBV11-3 to TRBJ2-1; 8 bases line up with TRBD1. The junction had 12 bases not matched to a gene; V was cut back by 5 bases and J by 6 bases. The CDR3 has 16 residues. The germline gives CDR1 SGHNT, CDR2 YENEEA. The CDR3 sequence is CASSDRWTGSSNEQFF. Here the CDR3 DNA reads TGTGCCAGCAGCGATCGTTGGACAGGGAGCAGCAATGAGCAGTTCTTC.

The genes are TRBV28 and TRBJ1-5, with 9 nucleotides matching TRBD1. J was trimmed by 6 bases and V by 10 bases; bases with no gene match: 10. The germline V gene has CDR1 MDHEN and CDR2 SYDVKM. There are 14 residues in the CDR3. CDR3 sequence: CATSHRDRVQPQHF. CDR3 DNA: TGTGCCACCTCGCACCGGGACAGGGTTCAGCCCCAGCATTTT.

The chain couples TRBV19 to TRBJ2-7; the match to TRBD1 covers 9 bases. Germline trimming cut 2 bases from V and 5 bases from J; bases unmatched to any gene: 10. CDR1 LNHDA and CDR2 SQIVND come from the germline V gene (reference sequence). The CDR3 loop spans 16 amino acids. The chain's CDR3 is CASSIRGAQGANEQYF. Written as DNA, the CDR3 is TGTGCCAGTAGTATAAGAGGGGCACAGGGGGCAAACGAGCAGTACTTC.

The chain couples TRBV9 to TRBJ2-1; maybe TRBD1 (5 bases). Per germline, CDR1 SGDLS and CDR2 YYNGEE. The CDR3 is made up of 16 amino acids. V shed 0 bases and J shed 4 bases, with 14 bases lying between them. CDR3 nucleotide sequence: TGTGCCAGCAGCGTAGAGGCTACGAAGGGGTACAATGAGCAGTTCTTC. Protein product: CASSVEATKGYNEQFF.

The chain is built from TRBV24-1 and TRBJ1-4; D not certain. The germline V and J ends were trimmed by 3 bases and 5 bases, with 12 bases remaining between them. The CDR3 covers 15 residues. Germline assignment: CDR1 KGHDR and CDR2 SFDVKD. The CDR3 loop reads CATSDLGSGNEKLFF. In DNA form, the CDR3 reads TGTGCCACCAGTGATCTGGGTTCGGGGAATGAAAAACTGTTTTTT.

This sequence joins TRBV6-5 and TRBJ2-4; perhaps TRBD1 as D (6 bases). The V gene lost 8 bases and the J gene lost 10 bases, with 12 bases spanning the gap. Germline CDR1 reads MNHEY; CDR2 reads SVGAGI. This CDR3 is 11 amino acids long. The CDR3: CASGTGIIQYF. The CDR3 region has the DNA TGTGCCAGCGGAACAGGGATTATTCAGTACTTC.

The gene calls are TRBV3-1 (or the pseudogene TRBV3-2) and TRBJ2-3; 11 bases are shared with TRBD2. Losses at the gene ends were 2 bases for V and 4 bases for J; bases not matched to a gene: 23. The CDR3 is 22 residues long. CDR1 is LGHDT, CDR2 YNNKEL, per germline (reference sequence). The CDR3 DNA reads as TGTGCCAGCAGCCAACAAAGCGTAGGACAGAGGATTAGCGGGGGGGCCCCAGATACGCAGTATTTT. Its translation is CASSQQSVGQRISGGAPDTQYF.

The chain combines TRBV5-1 with TRBJ2-7, with a weak D call TRBD2 (6 bases). Trimming removed 0 bases from V and 0 bases from J, with 10 bases in between. The CDR3 extends over 15 amino acids. The germline V gene encodes CDR1 SGHRS and CDR2 YFSETQ. CDR3: CASSLGGTSSYEQYF. The CDR3 bases are TGCGCCAGCAGCTTGGGCGGGACCTCCTCCTACGAGCAGTACTTC.

The chain has TRBV24-1 and TRBJ2-7; no clear D gene. The CDR3 is made up of 13 amino acids. V lost 4 bases and J lost 4, with 10 bases in between. Germline values: CDR1 KGHDR, CDR2 SFDVKD. Here the CDR3 DNA reads TGTGCCACCAGTGACCGACACCGATACGAGCAGTACTTC. This codes for CATSDRHRYEQYF.